This T cell receptor beta chain was documented in a study of cytomegalovirus exposure and HLA in healthy donors. Study-wide results and limits: CMV antigen specificity was confirmed in vitro for three CMV-associated chains. A list of 150 or so TCR beta chains associated with cytomegalovirus was given. Most sequenced TCRs were rare (though some public TCRs occurred in many donors).

The roughly 120-subject validation cohort, separate from the approximately 670-subject first cohort, included the donors. The repertoire was sequenced with immunoSEQ multiplex PCR; TCRdb's copy has only in-frame clones and lacks some. Here the sample spans roughly 180,000 clones, around four fifths being singletons. This CDR3 spans 13 amino acids. The germline V gene encodes CDR1 GTSNPN and CDR2 SVGIG (reference sequence). The ends lost 2 bases at V and 6 bases at J; junction bases unmatched: 2. With regard to this clone: Its specificity is not known.

The sequenced sample was PBMCs. This receptor was taken from a man younger than 35 in good health and CMV-seropositive. This chain uses TRBV30 with TRBJ2-4; TRBD1 aligns across 9 bases. The CDR3 spells CAWSRQGVNIQYF. For the CDR3, the DNA is TGTGCCTGGAGTCGACAGGGGGTAAACATTCAGTACTTC.